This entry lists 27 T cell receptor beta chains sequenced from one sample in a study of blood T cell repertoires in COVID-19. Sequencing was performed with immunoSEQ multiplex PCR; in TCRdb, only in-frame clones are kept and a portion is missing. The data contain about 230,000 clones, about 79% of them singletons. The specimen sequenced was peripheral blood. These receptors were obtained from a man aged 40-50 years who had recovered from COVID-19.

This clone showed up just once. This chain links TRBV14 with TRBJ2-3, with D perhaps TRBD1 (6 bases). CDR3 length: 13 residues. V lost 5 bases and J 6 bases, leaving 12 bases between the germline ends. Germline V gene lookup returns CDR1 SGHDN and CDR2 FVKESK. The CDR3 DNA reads TGTGCCAGCAGCGTGGGGGCAGGTGATACGCAGTATTTT. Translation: CASSVGAGDTQYF.

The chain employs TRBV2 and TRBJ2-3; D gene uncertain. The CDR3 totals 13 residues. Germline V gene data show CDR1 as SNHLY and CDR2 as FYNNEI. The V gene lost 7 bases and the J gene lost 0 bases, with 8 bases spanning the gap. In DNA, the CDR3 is TGTGCCAGCAAGACATCTAGCACAGATACGCAGTATTTT. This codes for CASKTSSTDTQYF.

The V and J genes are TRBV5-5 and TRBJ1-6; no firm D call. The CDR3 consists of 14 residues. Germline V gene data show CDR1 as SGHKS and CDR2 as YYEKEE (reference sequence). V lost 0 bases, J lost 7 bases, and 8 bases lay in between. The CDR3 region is CASSLAYPNSPLHF. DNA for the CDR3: TGTGCCAGCAGCTTGGCCTATCCGAATTCACCCCTCCACTTT.

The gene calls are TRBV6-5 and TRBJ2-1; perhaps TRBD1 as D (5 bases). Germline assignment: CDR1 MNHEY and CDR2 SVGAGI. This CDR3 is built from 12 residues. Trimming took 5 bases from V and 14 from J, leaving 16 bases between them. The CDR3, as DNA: TGTGCCAGCAGTCAGGGTGAATCTATTGAGTTCTTC. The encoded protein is CASSQGESIEFF.

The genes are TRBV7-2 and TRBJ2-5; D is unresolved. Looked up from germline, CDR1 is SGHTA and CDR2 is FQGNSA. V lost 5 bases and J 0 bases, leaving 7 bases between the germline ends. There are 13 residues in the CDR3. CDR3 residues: CASSTSYQETQYF. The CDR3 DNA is TGTGCCAGCAGCACATCTTACCAAGAGACCCAGTACTTC.

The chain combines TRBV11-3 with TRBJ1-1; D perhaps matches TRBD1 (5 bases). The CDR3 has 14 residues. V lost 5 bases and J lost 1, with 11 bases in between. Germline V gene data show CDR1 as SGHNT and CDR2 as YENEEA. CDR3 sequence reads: CASSPQGTNTEAFF. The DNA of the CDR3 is TGTGCCAGCAGCCCTCAGGGAACGAACACTGAAGCTTTCTTT.

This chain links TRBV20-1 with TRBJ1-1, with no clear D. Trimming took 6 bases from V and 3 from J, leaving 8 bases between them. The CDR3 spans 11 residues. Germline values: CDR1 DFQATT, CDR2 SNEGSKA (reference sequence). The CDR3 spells CSAAGDTEAFF. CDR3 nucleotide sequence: TGCAGTGCAGCCGGGGACACTGAAGCTTTCTTT.

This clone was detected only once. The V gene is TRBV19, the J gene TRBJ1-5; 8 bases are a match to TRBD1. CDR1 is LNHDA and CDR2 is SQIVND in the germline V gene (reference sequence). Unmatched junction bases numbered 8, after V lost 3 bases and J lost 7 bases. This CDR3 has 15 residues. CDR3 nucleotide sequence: TGTGCCAGTAGTATCCCCGGGACAGGCGGACAGCCCCAGCATTTT. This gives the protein CASSIPGTGGQPQHF.

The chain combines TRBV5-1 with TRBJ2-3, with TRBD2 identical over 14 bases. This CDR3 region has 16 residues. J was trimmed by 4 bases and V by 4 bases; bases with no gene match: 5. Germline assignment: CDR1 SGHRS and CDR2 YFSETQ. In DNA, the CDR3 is TGCGCCAGCAGCCACGGACTAGCGGGGGGCTCAGATACGCAGTATTTT. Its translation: CASSHGLAGGSDTQYF.

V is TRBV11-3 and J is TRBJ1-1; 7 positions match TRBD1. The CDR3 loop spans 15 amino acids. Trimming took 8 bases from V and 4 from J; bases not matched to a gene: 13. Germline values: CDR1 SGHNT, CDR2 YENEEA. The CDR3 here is CASRQTGARTTEAFF. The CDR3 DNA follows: TGTGCCAGCCGGCAAACAGGGGCGCGGACCACTGAAGCTTTCTTT. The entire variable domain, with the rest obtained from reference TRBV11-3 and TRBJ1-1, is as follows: EAGVVQSPRYKIIEKKQPVAFWCNPISGHNTLYWYLQNLGQGPELLIRYENEEAVDDSQLPKDRFSAERLKGVDSTLKIQPAELGDSAVYLCASRQTGARTTEAFFGQGTRLTVV.

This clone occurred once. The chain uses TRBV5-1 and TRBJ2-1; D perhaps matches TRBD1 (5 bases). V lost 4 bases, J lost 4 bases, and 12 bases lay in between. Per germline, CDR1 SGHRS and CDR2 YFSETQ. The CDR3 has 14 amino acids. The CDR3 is CASSQDQGYNEQFF. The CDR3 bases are TGCGCCAGCAGCCAAGACCAGGGTTACAATGAGCAGTTCTTC.

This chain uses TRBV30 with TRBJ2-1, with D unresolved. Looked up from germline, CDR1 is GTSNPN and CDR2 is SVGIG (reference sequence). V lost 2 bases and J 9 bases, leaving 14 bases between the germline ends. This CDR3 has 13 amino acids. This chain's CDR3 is CAWSLLKPSEQFF. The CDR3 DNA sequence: TGTGCCTGGAGTCTCCTTAAACCTAGTGAGCAGTTCTTC.

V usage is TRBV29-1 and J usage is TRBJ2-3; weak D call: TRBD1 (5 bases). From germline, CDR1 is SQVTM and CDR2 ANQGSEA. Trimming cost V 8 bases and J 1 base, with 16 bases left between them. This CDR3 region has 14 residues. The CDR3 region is CSLEGRDGTDTQYF. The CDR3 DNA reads TGCAGCCTCGAAGGCAGGGATGGCACAGATACGCAGTATTTT.

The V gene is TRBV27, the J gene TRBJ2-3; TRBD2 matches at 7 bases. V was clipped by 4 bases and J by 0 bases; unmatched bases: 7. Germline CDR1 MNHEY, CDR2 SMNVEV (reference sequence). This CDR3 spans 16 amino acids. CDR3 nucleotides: TGTGCCAGCAGTTCCTACCTAGCGGACAGCACAGATACGCAGTATTTT. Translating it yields CASSSYLADSTDTQYF.

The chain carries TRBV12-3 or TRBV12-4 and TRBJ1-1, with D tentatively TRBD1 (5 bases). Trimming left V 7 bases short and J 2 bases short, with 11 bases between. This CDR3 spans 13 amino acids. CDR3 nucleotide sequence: TGTGCCAGCACCCCTCAGGGAAACACTGAAGCTTTCTTT. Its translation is CASTPQGNTEAFF.

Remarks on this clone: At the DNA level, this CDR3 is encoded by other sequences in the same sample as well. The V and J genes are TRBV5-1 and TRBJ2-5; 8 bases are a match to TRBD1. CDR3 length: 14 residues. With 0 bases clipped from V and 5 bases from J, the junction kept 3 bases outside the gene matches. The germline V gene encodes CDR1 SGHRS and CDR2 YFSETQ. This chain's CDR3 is CASSLEGQGETQYF. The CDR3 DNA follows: TGCGCCAGCAGCTTGGAAGGACAGGGCGAGACCCAGTACTTC.

CDR3 protein: CASSLVGGRGETQYF. The CDR3 DNA reads as TGCGCCAGCAGCTTGGTTGGAGGGCGGGGAGAGACCCAGTACTTC. The chain links TRBV5-1 to TRBJ2-5; maybe TRBD2 (6 bases). CDR3 length: 15 amino acids. V dropped 0 bases and J dropped 4 bases, with 13 bases sitting between them. From germline, CDR1 is SGHRS and CDR2 YFSETQ.

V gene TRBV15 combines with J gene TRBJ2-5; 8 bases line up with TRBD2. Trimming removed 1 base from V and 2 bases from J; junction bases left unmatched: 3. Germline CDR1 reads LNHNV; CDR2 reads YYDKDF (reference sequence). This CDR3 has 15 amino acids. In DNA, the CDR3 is TGTGCCACCAGCAGAGGTAGCGGGGAACAAGAGACCCAGTACTTC. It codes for CATSRGSGEQETQYF.

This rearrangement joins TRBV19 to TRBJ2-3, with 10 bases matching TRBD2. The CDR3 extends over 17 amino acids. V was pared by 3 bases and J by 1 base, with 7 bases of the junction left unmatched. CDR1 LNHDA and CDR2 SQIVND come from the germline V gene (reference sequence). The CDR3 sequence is CASSMVYLAGGTDTQYF. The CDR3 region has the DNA TGTGCCAGTAGTATGGTCTATCTAGCGGGGGGCACAGATACGCAGTATTTT. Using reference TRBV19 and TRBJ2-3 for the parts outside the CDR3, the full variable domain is DGGITQSPKYLFRKEGQNVTLSCEQNLNHDAMYWYRQDPGQGLRLIYYSQIVNDFQKGDIAEGYSVSREKKESFPLTVTSAQKNPTAFYLCASSMVYLAGGTDTQYFGPGTRLTVL.

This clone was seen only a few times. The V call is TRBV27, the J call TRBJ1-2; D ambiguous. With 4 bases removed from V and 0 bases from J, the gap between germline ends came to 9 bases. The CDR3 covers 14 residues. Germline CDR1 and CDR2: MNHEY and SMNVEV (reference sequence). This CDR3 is CASSSANTNYGYTF. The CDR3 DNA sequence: TGTGCCAGCAGTTCCGCAAACACTAACTATGGCTACACCTTC.

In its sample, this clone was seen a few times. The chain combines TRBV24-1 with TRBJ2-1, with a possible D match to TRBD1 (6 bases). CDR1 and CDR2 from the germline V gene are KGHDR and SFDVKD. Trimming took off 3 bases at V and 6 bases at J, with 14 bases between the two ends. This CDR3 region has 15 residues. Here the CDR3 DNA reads TGTGCCACCAGTGATCCGACAGGAGGCTCCAATGAGCAGTTCTTC. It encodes CATSDPTGGSNEQFF.

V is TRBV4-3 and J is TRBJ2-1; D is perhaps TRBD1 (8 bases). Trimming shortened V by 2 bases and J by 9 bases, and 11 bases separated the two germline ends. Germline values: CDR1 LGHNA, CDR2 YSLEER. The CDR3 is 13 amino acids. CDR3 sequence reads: CASSQTGGGEQFF. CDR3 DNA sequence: TGCGCCAGCAGCCAAACAGGGGGGGGTGAGCAGTTCTTC.

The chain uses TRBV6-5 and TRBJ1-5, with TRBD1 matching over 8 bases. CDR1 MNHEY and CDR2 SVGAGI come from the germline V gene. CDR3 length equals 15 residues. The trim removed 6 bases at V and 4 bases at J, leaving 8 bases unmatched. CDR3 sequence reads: CASSQGAEGNQPQHF. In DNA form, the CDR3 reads TGTGCCAGCAGCCAGGGGGCTGAGGGAAATCAGCCCCAGCATTTT.

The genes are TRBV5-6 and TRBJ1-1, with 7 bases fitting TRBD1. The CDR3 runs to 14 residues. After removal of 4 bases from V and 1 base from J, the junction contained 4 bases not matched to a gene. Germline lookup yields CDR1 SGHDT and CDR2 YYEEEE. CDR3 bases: TGTGCCAGCAGCCTTCAGGGGGGGAACACTGAAGCTTTCTTT. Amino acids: CASSLQGGNTEAFF.

CDR3 coding DNA: TGTGCCAGCAGTGAAGAGGTCAGTCGGGGTGCTTTCTTT. This encodes CASSEEVSRGAFF. The chain links TRBV2 to TRBJ1-1; D is unresolved. The CDR3 is made up of 13 amino acids. V was shortened by 1 base and J by 11 bases, with 14 bases between the two germline ends. Germline CDR1 and CDR2: SNHLY and FYNNEI.

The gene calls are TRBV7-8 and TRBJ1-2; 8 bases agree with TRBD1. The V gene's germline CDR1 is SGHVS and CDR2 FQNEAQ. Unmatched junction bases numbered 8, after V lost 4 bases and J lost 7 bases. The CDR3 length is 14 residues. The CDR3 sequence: CASSYGQGLGGYTF. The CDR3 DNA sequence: TGTGCCAGCAGCTACGGACAGGGCTTAGGTGGCTACACCTTC. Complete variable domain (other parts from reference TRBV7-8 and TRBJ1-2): GAGVSQSPRYKVAKRGQDVALRCDPISGHVSLFWYQQALGQGPEFLTYFQNEAQLDKSGLPSDRFFAERPEGSVSTLKIQRTQQEDSAVYLCASSYGQGLGGYTFGSGTRLTVV.

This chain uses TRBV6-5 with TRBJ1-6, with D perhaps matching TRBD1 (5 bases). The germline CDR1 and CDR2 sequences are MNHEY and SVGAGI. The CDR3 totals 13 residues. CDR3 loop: CAAARASDSPLHF. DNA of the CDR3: TGTGCGGCCGCCAGGGCCTCAGATTCACCCCTCCACTTT.